A selection of T cell receptor beta chains follows, all from one sample in a study of T cells after yellow fever vaccination. From the 5' RACE reads, TCRdb called clonotypes with MiXCR, one entry per CDR3 protein. This repertoire shows some 320,000 distinct CDR3 sequences, about 4% found once; its top ten account for approximately 25%. The sequenced sample was PBMCs, obtained 5 days after the yellow fever booster vaccination. Source of these receptors: a man aged 18 to 29 who received the YFV17D yellow fever vaccine. The CDR3 runs from the conserved cysteine through the conserved F or W. The D gene is left open where the match is weak. Part of the rows lack a size; the others show once, few, many or a class for expanded clones.

DNA	CDR3	D	V	size	J
TGTGCCAGCAGTCCCGACCCCGAGCAGAGGGGGACCCAGTACTTC	CASSPDPEQRGTQYF	NA	TRBV28	many	TRBJ2-5
TGTGCCAGCAGGTTTTACTCCATAGGGGATGGTAATGAAAAACTGTTTTTT	CASRFYSIGDGNEKLFF	NA	TRBV12-3/TRBV12-4	few	TRBJ1-4
TGCGCCAGCGCCACGGGACAGGGGTATGAAGCTTTCTTT	CASATGQGYEAFF	TRBD1	TRBV5-1	few	TRBJ1-1
TGTGCCAGCAGTTTAGACCTTACCTACAATGAGCAGTTCTTC	CASSLDLTYNEQFF	NA	TRBV12-3/TRBV12-4	NA	TRBJ2-1
TGTGCCACCAGTGAGGAGGGGGACAGGGGTTCCTACAATGAGCAGTTCTTC	CATSEEGDRGSYNEQFF	TRBD1	TRBV24-1	NA	TRBJ2-1
TGTGCCAGCAGCACCAGACCTAGCGGGGGGGATTACAATGAGCAGTTCTTC	CASSTRPSGGDYNEQFF	TRBD2	TRBV11-3	few	TRBJ2-1
TGCGCCAGCAGCCGAACGGGGGGGAACACTGAAGCTTTCTTT	CASSRTGGNTEAFF	NA	TRBV5-1	many	TRBJ1-1
TGTGCCAGCTCACAGGGACAGGGGTCCTACAATGAGCAGTTCTTC	CASSQGQGSYNEQFF	TRBD1	TRBV18	NA	TRBJ2-1
TGTGCCAGCACCCGACAGGGGAATTCACCCCTCCACTTT	CASTRQGNSPLHF	TRBD1	TRBV6-2/TRBV6-3	many	TRBJ1-6
TGTGCCAGCTCATCCCCGGGACAGGGGGCTGATTATGGCTACACCTTC	CASSSPGQGADYGYTF	TRBD1	TRBV18	NA	TRBJ1-2
TGTGCCAGCAGCCTCAGCGGGGGGTATTCCTACGAGCAGTACTTC	CASSLSGGYSYEQYF	TRBD2	TRBV27	few	TRBJ2-7
TGTGCCAGCACCCAAGGGGGGGGCTCCTACAATGAGCAGTTCTTC	CASTQGGGSYNEQFF	NA	TRBV9	NA	TRBJ2-1
TGTGCCAGCAGGGTTTTACAGTTCTATAGCAATCAGCCCCAGCATTTT	CASRVLQFYSNQPQHF	NA	TRBV6-1	NA	TRBJ1-5
TGTGCCAGCAGCCACTGGGACAGGGGGCCCGCGGCTTTCTTT	CASSHWDRGPAAFF	TRBD1	TRBV3-1	few	TRBJ1-1
TGTGCCAGCAGCTCCCATGCGCGGGAGGGAGCTACGCAGTATTTT	CASSSHAREGATQYF	TRBD2	TRBV7-2	NA	TRBJ2-3
TGTGCCAGCAGTGACTCAGCGGGGGGGTACAATGAGCAGTTCTTC	CASSDSAGGYNEQFF	TRBD2	TRBV6-4	many	TRBJ2-1
TGTGCCAGCAGCGGTGTACCCGAAAATACGCAGTATTTT	CASSGVPENTQYF	NA	TRBV5-4	NA	TRBJ2-3
TGCAGTGCTAGGGAGCCACTAGCCAAAAACATTCAGTACTTC	CSAREPLAKNIQYF	NA	TRBV20-1	few	TRBJ2-4
TGTGCCAGCATGCGACAGGGGGCCTACGAGCAGTACTTC	CASMRQGAYEQYF	TRBD1	TRBV6-1	few	TRBJ2-7
TGTGCCAGCAGCTTTGACCAGCGGGGGATCGATGAGCAGTTCTTC	CASSFDQRGIDEQFF	TRBD2	TRBV5-6	many	TRBJ2-1
TGCAGTGCCCAGGAGGACCAGCGGGGGGCAACGGATACGCAGTATTTT	CSAQEDQRGATDTQYF	TRBD2	TRBV20-1	NA	TRBJ2-3
TGTGCCAGCAGCCAGGGGGACGGACCCTACAATGAGCAGTTCTTC	CASSQGDGPYNEQFF	NA	TRBV4-2	few	TRBJ2-1
TGCGCCAGCAGCTATAGGACTAGACAAGAGACCCAGTACTTC	CASSYRTRQETQYF	TRBD2	TRBV5-1	NA	TRBJ2-5
TGTGCCAGCAGCCAATTCAATATCAATGAGCAGTTCTTC	CASSQFNINEQFF	NA	TRBV3-1	few	TRBJ2-1
TGCAGTGCTAGAGCTCTTACAGGAAACCAAGAGACCCAGTACTTC	CSARALTGNQETQYF	NA	TRBV20-1	few	TRBJ2-5
TGTGCCAGTAGTATGACGGTTATCCAAGAGACCCAGTACTTC	CASSMTVIQETQYF	NA	TRBV19	few	TRBJ2-5
TGTGCCAGCAGTTTTCAGCGAAACGAAAAACTGTTTTTT	CASSFQRNEKLFF	NA	TRBV12-3/TRBV12-4	few	TRBJ1-4
TGTGCCAGCAGCCAGGGGGGTGAGGGTTGGGGGACCCAGTACTTC	CASSQGGEGWGTQYF	NA	TRBV4-2	NA	TRBJ2-5
TGCGCCAGCAGCCAAGATCCGGTTACACCCCTCCACTTT	CASSQDPVTPLHF	NA	TRBV4-1	few	TRBJ1-6
TGTGCCAGCAGCCAAGTACCCCCTGAAGCTTTCTTT	CASSQVPPEAFF	NA	TRBV3-1	many	TRBJ1-1
TGTGCCAGCAGCTCCATGACAGGGGAGGAGGATGAGCAGTTCTTC	CASSSMTGEEDEQFF	TRBD1	TRBV7-2	NA	TRBJ2-1
TGTGCCAGCTCACCACTGTCCGGTTTCTACGAGCAGTACTTC	CASSPLSGFYEQYF	NA	TRBV18	few	TRBJ2-7
TGCGCCAGCAGCTTGTCCCCCGCTCGACAGGGGAGCTCCTATAATTCACCCCTCCACTTT	CASSLSPARQGSSYNSPLHF	TRBD1	TRBV5-1	many	TRBJ1-6
TGCAGTGCTAGGACTAGTGATACGCAGTATTTT	CSARTSDTQYF	NA	TRBV20-1	few	TRBJ2-3
TGTGCCAGCAGCTTCCGCCGGACAGCCCCTGAGGACATTCAGTACTTC	CASSFRRTAPEDIQYF	NA	TRBV5-4	few	TRBJ2-4
TGTGCCAGTAGTATGGGACAGGGGTACACTGAAGCTTTCTTT	CASSMGQGYTEAFF	TRBD1	TRBV19	few	TRBJ1-1
TGTGCCAGCTCACCACGTCTGAATGAAAAACTGTTTTTT	CASSPRLNEKLFF	NA	TRBV18	many	TRBJ1-4
TGTGCCACCAGTGATTCCGGGGACGCGGGCGGCTCCTACAATGAGCAGTTCTTC	CATSDSGDAGGSYNEQFF	NA	TRBV24-1	NA	TRBJ2-1